This T cell receptor beta chain came from a study of OX40 agonist ivuxolimab in advanced cancers. Study background: Ivuxolimab, an agonistic anti-OX40 (CD134) antibody, was given to patients. Partial responses, seen in three patients, involved one hepatocellular carcinoma and two cutaneous melanomas.

At baseline, cycle 4 day 1, and cycle 7 day 1, blood was sampled. Repertoires were generated with immunoSEQ multiplex PCR, while TCRdb's copy carries only in-frame clones and drops some. Of 75,000 to 95,000 clones in the sample, roughly 85% are singletons; the top ten hold about 0.22%. The CDR3 loop spans 16 amino acids. With V trimmed by 2 bases and J by 11 bases, 15 bases remained unmatched. Germline CDR1 and CDR2: MNHNS and SASEGT. In its sample, this clone was seen once. The antigen is unknown. Study results and limitations: Low levels of normalized T-cell clonal expansion also appeared in some nonresponders.

This clonotype was sampled from an adult with an advanced solid tumor such as melanoma, head and neck, liver or kidney cancer. Sequences were derived from CD4+ or CD8+ T cells sorted from blood, sampled in a trial of the OX40 agonist ivuxolimab. This chain connects TRBV6-1 to TRBJ1-5, with 7 bases matching TRBD1. Here the CDR3 reads CASSELQGTDNKAQHF. DNA of the CDR3: TGTGCCAGCAGTGAACTCCAGGGGACAGATAACAAGGCCCAGCATTTT.